The clone carrying this T cell receptor beta chain was seen ten or more times. Its antigen is still unknown. This entry is derived from a study of early T cells in non-severe SARS-CoV-2 infection. Study at large: Whole-blood bulk RNA, unsorted, was sequenced, and chains were unpaired.

V was clipped by 6 bases and J by 3 bases, with 12 bases between them. The CDR3 contains 14 residues. CDR1 and CDR2 from the germline V gene are WNHNN and SYGVQD (reference sequence). Study-wide results and caveats: VDJdb matches were skewed toward anti-spike CD8 T cell responses.

Individual cDNA molecules carried attached unique molecular identifiers. TCRdb called the 5' RACE reads again in MiXCR, with one record for every CDR3 protein. The profile shows 35,000 to 55,000 distinct CDR3 sequences, around 6.5% of them singletons. The specimen was whole blood, collected at baseline. This chain joins TRBV10-1 and TRBJ2-4, with D perhaps assigned TRBD1 or TRBD2 (5 bases each). The receptor's source is an adult who was a healthcare worker with PCR-confirmed SARS-CoV-2 infection or an uninfected control (not recorded which). The CDR3: CASRRGVVKNIQYF. In DNA form, the CDR3 reads TGCGCCAGCAGAAGAGGGGTTGTCAAAAACATTCAGTACTTC.